These T cell receptor beta chains were read from a single sample in a study of T-cell reconstitution after alpha-beta-depleted transplantation in children. MiXCR, applied by TCRdb to the PCR reads, yields one record per CDR3 protein. The data show 280,000 or so distinct CDR3 sequences, around a tenth seen once. Sample: peripheral blood, taken 180 days after TCRalphabeta/CD19-depleted stem cell transplant. The receptors here all came from a male patient between 2 and 15 years old who had a stem cell transplant for chronic granulomatous disease, so the T cells may come from the graft donor. Each CDR3 is given with its conserved first and last residue.

v_call	j_call	cdr3_aa
TRBV24-1	TRBJ2-5	CATSDLETQYF
TRBV20-1	TRBJ2-3	CSVSTDTQYF
TRBV5-5	TRBJ2-3	CASSPSGAGTDTQYF
TRBV23-1	TRBJ2-5	CASSPLKGQETQYF
TRBV4-3	TRBJ1-3	CASSRWVGNTIYF
TRBV5-1	TRBJ2-7	CASSADRPEVEQYF
TRBV5-1	TRBJ2-6	CASSFLGQGAGGANVLTF
TRBV9	TRBJ2-1	CASSVQGGGYEQFF
TRBV7-9	TRBJ2-3	CASSLDSAPGRTDTQYF
TRBV7-9	TRBJ2-7	CASSMTGQGVFEQYF
TRBV18	TRBJ2-7	CASSPTRGGGAREQYF
TRBV6-2/TRBV6-3	TRBJ2-7	CASILYSGGSYEQYF
TRBV11-3	TRBJ2-2	CASSFLLAGGTGELFF
TRBV9	TRBJ2-5	CASSSSPSWSAQETQYF
TRBV18	TRBJ2-1	CASSNRGDNEQFF
TRBV10-3	TRBJ2-7	CAISESNGYEQYF
TRBV7-2	TRBJ2-5	CASSRELWETQYF
TRBV2	TRBJ2-1	CASSVEQGANEQFF
TRBV20-1	TRBJ1-2	CSASTPNYGYTF
TRBV20-1	TRBJ2-2	CSARTRLAGAGELFF
TRBV7-9	TRBJ2-7	CASSLATGGGKQYF
TRBV12-3/TRBV12-4	TRBJ1-5	CASSRTGPNQPQHF
TRBV28	TRBJ2-2	CASSPEDFSNTGELFF
TRBV20-1	TRBJ1-2	CSARTADNYGYTF
TRBV7-8	TRBJ1-2	CASSLAQEAGYTF
TRBV5-1	TRBJ1-6	CASSLVEGLARSSPLHF
TRBV18	TRBJ2-7	CASSPGVTSYEQYF
TRBV5-1	TRBJ2-7	CASSLVQGPSYEQYF
TRBV20-1	TRBJ2-7	CSARSDRFPYEQYF
TRBV5-1	TRBJ1-1	CASSTGAGQGARGTEAFF
TRBV5-4	TRBJ2-3	CASSLGTSRGDTQYF
TRBV5-1	TRBJ2-2	CASSLAARQGLGELFF
TRBV11-3	TRBJ2-2	CASSQGLAGVGELFF
TRBV10-3	TRBJ2-7	CAISGSGNYEQYF
TRBV27	TRBJ2-7	CASSARQGGYEQYF
TRBV18	TRBJ1-1	CASSPFDRGDFGAFF
TRBV6-1	TRBJ2-3	CASRPGTSGTDTQYF
TRBV14	TRBJ2-1	CASSQGTEQFF
TRBV12-3/TRBV12-4	TRBJ2-2	CASRVLGYTGELFF
TRBV2	TRBJ2-3	CASSDEDLSMTDTQYF
TRBV7-8	TRBJ2-1	CASSLVRRDRGRQFF
TRBV7-3	TRBJ2-2	CASSSPSGAGELFF
TRBV27	TRBJ2-2	CASSFTTWVPGELFF
TRBV28	TRBJ1-6	CASMQGVKSPLHF
TRBV7-2	TRBJ2-2	CASSPRQGRRDTGELFF